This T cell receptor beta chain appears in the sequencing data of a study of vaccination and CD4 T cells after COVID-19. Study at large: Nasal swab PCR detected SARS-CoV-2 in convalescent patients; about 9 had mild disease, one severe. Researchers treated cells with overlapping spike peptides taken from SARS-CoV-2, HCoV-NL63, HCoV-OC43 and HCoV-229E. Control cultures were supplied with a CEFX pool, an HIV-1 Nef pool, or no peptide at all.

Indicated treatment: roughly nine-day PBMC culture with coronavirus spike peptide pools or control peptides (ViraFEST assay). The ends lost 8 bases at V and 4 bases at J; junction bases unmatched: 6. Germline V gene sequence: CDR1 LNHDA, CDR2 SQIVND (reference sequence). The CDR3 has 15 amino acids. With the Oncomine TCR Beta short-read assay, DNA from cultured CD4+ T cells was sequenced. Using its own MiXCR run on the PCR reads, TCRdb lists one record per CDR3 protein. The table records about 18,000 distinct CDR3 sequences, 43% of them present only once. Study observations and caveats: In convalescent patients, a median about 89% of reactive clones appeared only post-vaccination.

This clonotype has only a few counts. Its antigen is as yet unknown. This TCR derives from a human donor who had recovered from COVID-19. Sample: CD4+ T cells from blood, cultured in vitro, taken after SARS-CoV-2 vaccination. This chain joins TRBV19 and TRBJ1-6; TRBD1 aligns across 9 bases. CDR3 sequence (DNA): TGTGCCAGTGCGGGACAGGGCGGATATAATTCACCCCTCCACTTT. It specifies CASAGQGGYNSPLHF.